This entry lists 4 T cell receptor beta chains sequenced from one sample in a study of OX40 agonist ivuxolimab in advanced cancers. TCRdb keeps only in-frame clones here, not all; method: immunoSEQ multiplex PCR. The sample includes 96,000 or so clones, about 90% seen only once; the top ten take around 1.6%. The starting material was CD4+ or CD8+ T cells sorted from blood, obtained in a trial of the OX40 agonist ivuxolimab. All receptors derive from an adult with an advanced solid tumor such as melanoma, head and neck, liver or kidney cancer.

This clone appeared a single time. The rearrangement uses TRBV29-1 and TRBJ2-1; D is ambiguous. CDR1 and CDR2 from the germline V gene are SQVTM and ANQGSEA. V was cut by 5 bases and J by 3 bases, with 11 bases left in between. This CDR3 is built from 13 residues. CDR3 in DNA: TGCAGCGTTCTGGGGAAATTCTACAATGAGCAGTTCTTC. It is translated as CSVLGKFYNEQFF.

The V and J genes are TRBV30 and TRBJ2-7, with 9 bases lining up with TRBD2. The V gene's germline CDR1 is GTSNPN and CDR2 SVGIG (reference sequence). The CDR3 has 18 amino acids. V lost 0 bases to trimming and J lost 6 bases; unmatched junction nucleotides: 18. The CDR3 spells CAWSVLPGLAGRIPEQYF. CDR3 sequence (DNA): TGTGCCTGGAGTGTACTCCCCGGGCTAGCGGGACGGATACCCGAGCAGTACTTC.

CDR3 bases: TGTGCCAGCATTTCGACAGGGGAGGGAGGGGGCTACACCTTC. Protein: CASISTGEGGGYTF. The chain combines TRBV6-6 with TRBJ1-2; 8 bases map to TRBD1. Per the germline V gene, CDR1 is MNHNY and CDR2 is SVGAGI (reference sequence). The trim removed 7 bases at V and 8 bases at J, leaving 12 bases unmatched. The CDR3 is 14 residues long.

This clone was seen just once. The chain recombines TRBV2 with TRBJ2-4; D uncertain. Germline V gene sequence: CDR1 SNHLY, CDR2 FYNNEI. The length of the CDR3 is 17 residues. V dropped 0 bases and J dropped 1 base, with 13 bases sitting between them. The chain's CDR3 is CASSEATSLGAKNIQYF. The CDR3 coding sequence is TGTGCCAGCAGTGAAGCGACGTCCCTAGGGGCCAAAAACATTCAGTACTTC.